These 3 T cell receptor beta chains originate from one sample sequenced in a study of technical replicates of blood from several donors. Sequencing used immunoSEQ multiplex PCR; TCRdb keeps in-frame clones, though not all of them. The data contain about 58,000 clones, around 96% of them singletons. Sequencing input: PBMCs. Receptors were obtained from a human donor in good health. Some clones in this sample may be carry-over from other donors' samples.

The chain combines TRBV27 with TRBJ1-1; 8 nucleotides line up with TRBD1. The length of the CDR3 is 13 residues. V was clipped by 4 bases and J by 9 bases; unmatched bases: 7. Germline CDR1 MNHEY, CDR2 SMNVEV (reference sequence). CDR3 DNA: TGTGCCAGCAGTTCAGACCGGGACAGGCAAGCTTTCTTT. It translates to CASSSDRDRQAFF.

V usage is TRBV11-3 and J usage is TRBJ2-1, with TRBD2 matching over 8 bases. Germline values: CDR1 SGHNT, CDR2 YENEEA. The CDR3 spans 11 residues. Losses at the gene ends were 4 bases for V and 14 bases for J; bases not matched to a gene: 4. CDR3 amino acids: CASSSGLDEFF. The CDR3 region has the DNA TGTGCCAGCAGCTCGGGACTAGATGAGTTCTTC.

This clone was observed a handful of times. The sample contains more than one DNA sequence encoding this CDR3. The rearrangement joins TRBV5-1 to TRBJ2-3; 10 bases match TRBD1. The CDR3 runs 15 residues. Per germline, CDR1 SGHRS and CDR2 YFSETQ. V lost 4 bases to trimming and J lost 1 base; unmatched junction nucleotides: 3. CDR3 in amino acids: CASSTGQGGTDTQYF. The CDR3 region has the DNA TGCGCCAGCAGCACCGGACAGGGGGGCACAGATACGCAGTATTTT.